A selection of T cell receptor beta chains follows, all from one sample in a study of persistence of HIV-infected CD4 T cells. No cognate antigen is known for these TCRs. Data came from immunoSEQ multiplex PCR; TCRdb stores just in-frame clones and leaves some out. The sample includes some 40,000 clones, 91% of them seen just once. The specimen comprised CD4+ T cells sorted from PBMCs after approximately 19-hour stimulation, sampled from a patient who received antiretroviral therapy. All receptors derive from an adult man with HIV who was CMV-seropositive. Each CDR3 is given without its conserved first and last residue. A D gene is named only where the DNA matches it firmly.

>TRBJ1-3|.|TRBV28
ASSFLRQGTGNTIY
>TRBJ1-1|.|TRBV5-1
ASSLQGRTTEAF
>TRBJ1-2|TRBD1|TRBV7-9
ASSGTGAVNYGYT
>TRBJ2-1|TRBD2|TRBV3-1/TRBV3-2
ASSRGLVYNEQF
>TRBJ2-3|.|TRBV18
ASSPLGGSTDTQY
>TRBJ1-4|.|TRBV15
ATSRRPATNEKLF
>TRBJ1-1|.|TRBV6-1
ASSRPYPGTEAF
>TRBJ1-6|.|TRBV2
ASSEVAANSPLH
>TRBJ1-1|.|TRBV18
ASSPPRGDGTEAF
>TRBJ2-7|.|TRBV27
ASRQGPNLSYEQY
>TRBJ2-7|TRBD2|TRBV7-7
ASSPRPGTTYEQY
>TRBJ1-1|.|TRBV7-2
ASSVVGVREAF
>TRBJ2-2|TRBD2|TRBV4-1
ASSQDAGLAGAGELF
>TRBJ2-2|.|TRBV10-3
AMGAGRANTGELF
>TRBJ2-7|.|TRBV7-2
ASSMVTGSYEQY
>TRBJ2-7|.|TRBV6-6
ASSYSLHEQY
>TRBJ2-2|.|TRBV2
ASSREANTGELF
>TRBJ1-4|.|TRBV19
ASTIGTHNEKLF
>TRBJ2-1|.|TRBV15
ATSREYPGEQF
>TRBJ1-2|TRBD1|TRBV6-5
ASRHTGVVIDGYT
>TRBJ2-5|TRBD2|TRBV5-1
ASSSGLAETQY
>TRBJ2-3|TRBD2|TRBV10-3
AISEGLAGGPVDTQY
>TRBJ2-3|TRBD1|TRBV5-1
ASSSSGTGTLGVNTQY
>TRBJ1-4|TRBD1|TRBV5-1
ASSLAGTANEKLF
>TRBJ2-7|.|TRBV27
ASSFDVGAYEQY
>TRBJ1-2|.|TRBV6-5
ASSSRFGYT
>TRBJ2-1|.|TRBV3-1/TRBV3-2
ASSQERLSDYGGDEQF
>TRBJ2-3|TRBD1|TRBV6-6
ASSKDRGIDTQY
>TRBJ1-1|.|TRBV5-1
ASSLEVQNTEAF
>TRBJ1-3|.|TRBV12-2
ASRLPPRGSGNTIY
>TRBJ2-7|TRBD1|TRBV7-9
ASSFSAGTGGGQY
>TRBJ2-2|TRBD2|TRBV5-1
ASSSGTSGGSGELF
>TRBJ2-2|.|TRBV3-1/TRBV3-2
ASSQEATPNTGELF
>TRBJ2-7|TRBD1|TRBV28
ASSLGGPGTGLRSYEQY
>TRBJ2-5|.|TRBV11-3
ASSRRGVGETQY
>TRBJ1-1|TRBD1|TRBV3-1/TRBV3-2
ASSRTGIRGEAF
>TRBJ1-6|.|TRBV19
ASSQSSYNSPLH
>TRBJ1-6|.|TRBV6-6
ASSPRPGGSYNSPLH
>TRBJ2-1|.|TRBV5-1
ASSLRPPGPSSYNEQF
>TRBJ1-5|.|TRBV6-6
ASSPGLYQPQH
>TRBJ1-2|.|TRBV21-1
AKNSNYGYT
>TRBJ2-2|.|TRBV7-3
ASSLNSRGSGELF
>TRBJ2-2|.|TRBV29-1
SVTRLNGELF
>TRBJ1-5|.|TRBV29-1
SVATGQGNQPQH
>TRBJ1-3|.|TRBV18
ASSPDDSSGNTIY
>TRBJ1-2|.|TRBV21-1
ASSPWTGGGYCGYT
>TRBJ1-4|.|TRBV14
ASSQLGGREKLF
>TRBJ2-7|TRBD1|TRBV3-1/TRBV3-2
ASSDPGQGPYEQY
>TRBJ1-6|.|TRBV27
ASTSVWGPGYNSPLH
>TRBJ2-1|.|TRBV6-5
ASSYPTKGEQF
>TRBJ2-3|.|TRBV5-4
ASSLHRSTDTQY
>TRBJ1-1|.|TRBV15
ATSSHTGGILTEAF
>TRBJ2-7|TRBD2|TRBV3-1/TRBV3-2
ASSLQAGGIPYEQY
>TRBJ2-3|TRBD1|TRBV9
ASSDHRGTDTQY
>TRBJ1-2|.|TRBV25-1
ASSSKNYGYT